These 25 T cell receptor beta chains originate from one sample sequenced in a study of breast tumors, draining lymph nodes, adjacent tissues. TCRdb redid the calling of the multiplex PCR reads with MiXCR, one entry per CDR3 protein. The sample includes several thousand distinct CDR3 sequences, about two fifths of them seen just once. The source material was tumor-adjacent breast tissue. These receptors were obtained from a female donor with breast cancer. Some clones in this sample may be carry-over from other donors' samples.

The chain links TRBV7-3 to TRBJ2-1; no clear D. The CDR3 consists of 15 residues. CDR1 SGHTA and CDR2 FQGTGA come from the germline V gene. The V end was cut by 2 bases, the J end by 1 base, with 9 bases between. The CDR3 DNA reads TGTGCCAGCAGCTTAGGTACAGATTCCTACAATGAGCAGTTCTTC. Translated, it gives CASSLGTDSYNEQFF.

The V call is TRBV25-1, the J call TRBJ2-3; weak D call: TRBD1 (6 bases). The CDR3 runs 14 residues. The ends were cut back, 4 bases at V and 0 bases at J, with 8 bases in the middle. CDR1 MGHDK and CDR2 SYGVNS come from the germline V gene. CDR3 nucleotide sequence: TGTGCCAGCAGTGGTGGACAGAGCACAGATACGCAGTATTTT. As protein: CASSGGQSTDTQYF.

This clonotype was picked up many times. V usage is TRBV2 and J usage is TRBJ2-2; perhaps D is TRBD1 or TRBD2 (5 bases each). The CDR3 contains 13 residues. Germline V gives CDR1 SNHLY, CDR2 FYNNEI. The V end was cut by 6 bases, the J end by 7 bases, with 12 bases between. CDR3 in amino acids: CASRATRGGELFF. In nucleotides, the CDR3 is TGTGCCAGCAGAGCCACTAGGGGCGGGGAGCTGTTTTTT. Filled out from reference TRBV2 and TRBJ2-2, the complete variable domain reads EPEVTQTPSHQVTQMGQEVILRCVPISNHLYFYWYRQILGQKVEFLVSFYNNEISEKSEIFDDQFSVERPDGSNFTLKIRSTKLEDSAMYFCASRATRGGELFFGEGSRLTVL.

This clonotype has only one observation. The chain employs TRBV14 and TRBJ1-3; D not resolved. The CDR3 has 11 amino acids. Germline CDR1 reads SGHDN; CDR2 reads FVKESK. V was clipped by 1 base and J by 8 bases, with 3 bases between them. In nucleotides, the CDR3 is TGTGCCAGCAGCCAAGGCTACACCATATATTTT. Encoded protein: CASSQGYTIYF.

The chain couples TRBV3-1 to TRBJ1-2; D may be TRBD1 (6 bases). V lost 0 bases and J 4 bases, leaving 15 bases between the germline ends. Germline assignment: CDR1 LGHDT and CDR2 YNNKEL (reference sequence). CDR3 size: 16 residues. The CDR3 nucleotides are TGTGCCAGCAGCCAAGATTCGGACAGCCAGACCTATGGCTACACCTTC. Protein product: CASSQDSDSQTYGYTF. Full variable domain (missing parts from reference TRBV3-1 and TRBJ1-2): DTAVSQTPKYLVTQMGNDKSIKCEQNLGHDTMYWYKQDSKKFLKIMFSYNNKELIINETVPNRFSPKSPDKAHLNLHINSLELGDSAVYFCASSQDSDSQTYGYTFGSGTRLTVV.

The chain carries TRBV2 and TRBJ1-6; 10 bases fit TRBD1. The CDR3 totals 15 residues. Germline lookup yields CDR1 SNHLY and CDR2 FYNNEI. Trimming cost V 4 bases and J 12 bases; bases outside gene matches: 9. The CDR3 DNA sequence: TGTGCCAGCAGTGTAGGGACAGGGGAAATAGGACCCCTCCACTTT. Residues: CASSVGTGEIGPLHF.

This clonotype was recorded at least ten times. The chain recombines TRBV5-4 with TRBJ2-1, with a tentative D call TRBD2 (6 bases). The germline gives CDR1 SGHNT, CDR2 YYREEE (reference sequence). Trimming removed 3 bases at V and 4 bases at J, with 14 bases between. The CDR3 is 15 residues long. The CDR3 protein is CASSSTSTRYNEQFF. The CDR3 nucleotides read TGTGCCAGCAGCTCTACTAGCACTAGATACAATGAGCAGTTCTTC.

For this clonotype: At one of its ends the junction is not consistent with the germline gene, which may arise from a read error. This chain uses TRBV2 with TRBJ2-5; D gene ambiguous. This CDR3 has 15 residues. In germline, CDR1 is SNHLY, CDR2 FYNNEI. CDR3 in amino acids: CASRQMGLRGETRYF. The CDR3 region has the DNA TGTGCCAGCAGACAGATGGGCTTACGCGGAGAGACCCGGTACTTC.

This chain connects TRBV6-6 to TRBJ1-1; 7 nucleotides line up with TRBD1. CDR3 length equals 16 residues. The V segment lost 7 bases and the J segment 0 bases; nucleotides outside the gene matches: 11. The germline V gene has CDR1 MNHNY and CDR2 SVGAGI (reference sequence). CDR3 nucleotides: TGTGCCAGCATCCAGACAGGGACGGGCGTGAACACTGAAGCTTTCTTT. Its protein is CASIQTGTGVNTEAFF.

This clonotype appeared a few times. The chain uses TRBV19 and TRBJ2-1; D remains unclear. Germline CDR1 and CDR2: LNHDA and SQIVND (reference sequence). This CDR3 has 15 residues. The ends were cut back, 1 base at V and 4 bases at J, with 11 bases in the middle. The CDR3 loop is CASSIGHIEYNEQFF. The CDR3 coding sequence is TGTGCCAGTAGTATAGGACATATAGAATACAATGAGCAGTTCTTC.

As to this clonotype: In this CDR3 the conserved last residue, phenylalanine or tryptophan, is missing, so a read error is likely. The rearrangement links TRBV4-1 to TRBJ2-3, with no clear D. This CDR3 contains 13 residues. Germline V lookup: CDR1 MGHRA, CDR2 YSYEKL. The V gene lost 0 bases and the J gene lost 8 bases, with 9 bases spanning the gap. The CDR3 loop reads CASSQEVRSTQYL. Written as DNA, the CDR3 is TGCGCCAGCAGCCAAGAAGTAAGAAGTACGCAGTATCTT.

This clonotype was picked up many times. This chain joins TRBV19 and TRBJ2-1; 11 positions agree with TRBD2. The CDR3 extends over 15 amino acids. Germline V gene data show CDR1 as LNHDA and CDR2 as SQIVND (reference sequence). V was clipped by 3 bases and J by 9 bases; unmatched bases: 7. The CDR3 protein is CASSIGGLAGSEQFF. DNA of the CDR3: TGTGCCAGTAGTATTGGAGGACTAGCGGGTAGTGAGCAGTTCTTC.

This clonotype has a count of ten or more. This may be a read error: a much more frequent sequence differs by one nucleotide. J is TRBJ1-2 and V is TRBV6-2 or TRBV6-3; D may be TRBD1 (5 bases). With 4 bases removed from V and 5 bases from J, the gap between germline ends came to 14 bases. Germline lookup yields CDR1 MNHEY and CDR2 SVGEGT. The CDR3 loop spans 14 amino acids. The CDR3 here is CASSFVGAGYGYTF. The CDR3 DNA reads TGTGCCAGCAGTTTCGTAGGGGCAGGATATGGCTACACCTTC.

This clonotype was seen repeatedly, ten times or more. V gene TRBV13 combines with J gene TRBJ2-1; the match to TRBD2 covers 9 bases. The CDR3 is 13 amino acids. Germline-derived CDR1 and CDR2 are PRHDT and FYEKMQ (reference sequence). Trimming cost V 4 bases and J 6 bases; bases outside gene matches: 1. As DNA, the CDR3 is TGTGCCAGCAGCTGGCGGGAGGGCAATGAGCAGTTCTTC. Translated, it gives CASSWREGNEQFF.

The V call is TRBV5-1, the J call TRBJ1-4; 8 nucleotides align to TRBD1. Germline values: CDR1 SGHRS, CDR2 YFSETQ. V shed 0 bases and J 8 bases; nucleotides not matched to a gene: 3. The CDR3 extends over 14 amino acids. CDR3 nucleotides: TGCGCCAGCAGCTTGGGGACAGGGATCGAAAAACTGTTTTTT. Protein: CASSLGTGIEKLFF.

About this clonotype itself: It may be a read error: a sequence one base away is much more abundant. The chain has TRBV5-1 and TRBJ2-2; TRBD2 is a possible D gene (5 bases). The CDR3 consists of 14 residues. V was clipped by 3 bases and J by 1 base, with 7 bases between them. Germline loops: CDR1 SGHRS, CDR2 YFSETQ. The CDR3 nucleotides are TGCGCCAGCAGCTCCCGGGAGAACACCGGGGAGCTGTTTTTT. Translation gives CASSSRENTGELFF.

This clonotype came up many times. V is TRBV6-6 and J is TRBJ1-4; D remains unclear. In germline, CDR1 is MNHNY, CDR2 SVGAGI (reference sequence). The V and J ends lost 5 bases and 0 bases respectively, with 7 bases between them. The CDR3 totals 14 residues. This chain's CDR3 is CASSRGTTNEKLFF. In DNA, the CDR3 is TGTGCCAGCAGTCGGGGTACAACTAATGAAAAACTGTTTTTT.

There are many counts of this clonotype. This sequence joins TRBV12-3 or TRBV12-4 and TRBJ2-1; 10 bases are a match to TRBD2. V lost 2 bases to trimming and J lost 5 bases; unmatched junction nucleotides: 3. CDR3 length: 15 residues. Written as DNA, the CDR3 is TGTGCCAGCAGTTTAAGCGGGGGGGGGAACAATGAGCAGTTCTTC. It is translated as CASSLSGGGNNEQFF.

This clonotype appeared many times. CDR3 bases: TGTGCCAGCATCCCGGGACAGGGGGCTGATACGCAGTATTTT. Amino acid sequence: CASIPGQGADTQYF. This chain uses TRBV6-5 with TRBJ2-3; 12 nucleotides align to TRBD1. Unmatched junction bases numbered 5, after V lost 7 bases and J lost 6 bases. Germline lookup yields CDR1 MNHEY and CDR2 SVGAGI. This CDR3 has 14 amino acids.

The chain joins TRBV7-9 to TRBJ2-3; 7 nucleotides match TRBD2. Germline CDR1 is SEHNR and CDR2 is FQNEAQ (reference sequence). Trimming cost V 1 base and J 4 bases; bases outside gene matches: 2. This CDR3 spans 14 amino acids. Written as DNA, the CDR3 is TGTGCCAGCAGCTTAGTCGCGGGGGCAGATACGCAGTATTTT. The encoded protein is CASSLVAGADTQYF.

This clonotype is judged medium-sized. The rearrangement links TRBV20-1 to TRBJ1-3; TRBD1 agrees at 10 bases. Unmatched junction bases numbered 4, after V lost 3 bases and J lost 2 bases. Per the germline V gene, CDR1 is DFQATT and CDR2 is SNEGSKA (reference sequence). This CDR3 has 15 amino acids. Here the CDR3 DNA reads TGCAGTGCTAGGACAGGGGGCTTCGCTGGAAACACCATATATTTT. As protein: CSARTGGFAGNTIYF.

This clonotype was detected many times. The rearrangement links TRBV12-3 or TRBV12-4 to TRBJ2-5, with 7 bases that match TRBD1. The CDR3 is 14 amino acids. V was pared by 6 bases and J by 5 bases, with 9 bases of the junction left unmatched. CDR3 loop: CASSDRVSGETQYF. The CDR3 coding sequence is TGTGCCAGCAGCGACAGGGTTAGTGGGGAGACCCAGTACTTC.

This clonotype qualifies as medium-sized. The genes are TRBV6-1 and TRBJ1-2; D is unclear. CDR3 length: 15 amino acids. Germline V gene lookup returns CDR1 MNHNS and CDR2 SASEGT. V lost 9 bases to trimming and J lost 4 bases, with 21 bases between them. The CDR3 bases are TGTGCCAGTAACCCCAGATTCGAGGGAACCTATGGCTACACCTTC. Its translation is CASNPRFEGTYGYTF.

This clonotype is labeled as medium-sized (0.01 to 0.1%). The CDR3 DNA reads as TGCAGCGTTGATGGTGGCGGGGAGCTGTTTTTT. It specifies CSVDGGGELFF. The chain joins TRBV29-1 to TRBJ2-2; D remains ambiguous. V lost 3 bases and J lost 7, with 6 bases in between. The CDR3 sequence is 11 residues long. Germline lookup yields CDR1 SQVTM and CDR2 ANQGSEA.

This chain connects TRBV20-1 to TRBJ1-6, with D possibly matching TRBD1 (6 bases). Germline CDR1 reads DFQATT; CDR2 reads SNEGSKA (reference sequence). CDR3 length: 15 residues. V gave up 1 base and J gave up 3 bases, with 10 bases separating them. CDR3 in DNA: TGCAGTGCTAGAGTGGTAGGGGGCTATAATTCACCCCTCCACTTT. This gives the protein CSARVVGGYNSPLHF.